The sequence of this T cell receptor (beta chain) was determined in a study of T cell repertoires in aging, cancer and after chemotherapy. Study results and limitations: Healthy donors lost TCR diversity with age mainly through richness, cancer patients through richness and evenness.

CDR3 length equals 12 residues. V shed 4 bases and J shed 6 bases, with 6 bases lying between them. Germline V gene sequence: CDR1 MNHEY, CDR2 SVGAGI. Amplification of TCR beta used genomic DNA extracted from peripheral blood. This clonotype has a single count. Its antigen is not identified. A mixed TRB-A/B primer pool amplified rearranged TRB by multiplex touch-down PCR. TCRdb used MiXCR to reprocess the multiplex PCR reads, holding one entry per CDR3 protein. The profile shows about 2,300 distinct CDR3 sequences, about 26% of them singletons. The V call is TRBV6-5, the J call TRBJ2-2; unclear D gene. The source of this sequence is a human donor with a solid tumor. Sequencing used blood. The chain's CDR3 is CASSSNAGELFF. CDR3 DNA: TGTGCCAGCAGTTCCAACGCCGGGGAGCTGTTTTTT.